Following are 18 T cell receptor beta chains from one sample sequenced in a study of blood T cell repertoires in COVID-19. Profiled with immunoSEQ multiplex PCR; TCRdb holds only in-frame clones, not every one. The repertoire holds around 280,000 clones, roughly 90% seen once, with about 2.2% in the top ten. The sequencing sample was made of peripheral blood. The origin of the receptors is a woman between 45 and 60 years old who had recovered from COVID-19.

The genes are TRBV18 and TRBJ2-7; D is possibly TRBD1 (6 bases). The CDR3 runs to 13 residues. The V and J ends lost 6 bases and 5 bases respectively, with 14 bases between them. Germline loops: CDR1 KGHSH, CDR2 LQKENI. CDR3 sequence reads: CASSPSGDHEQYF. The CDR3 DNA reads TGTGCCAGCTCCCCTTCAGGGGACCACGAGCAGTACTTC.

This chain uses TRBV10-3 with TRBJ2-7; D might be TRBD1 (6 bases). The CDR3 has 13 residues. The germline V and J ends were trimmed by 11 bases and 0 bases, with 14 bases remaining between them. The germline V gene encodes CDR1 ENHRY and CDR2 SYGVKD. The CDR3 protein is CASQGHLSYEQYF. In nucleotides, the CDR3 is TGTGCCTCCCAGGGACACCTCTCCTACGAGCAGTACTTC.

This clone was counted many times. This chain joins TRBV24-1 and TRBJ2-3, with TRBD1 matching 8 bases. This CDR3 comprises 16 residues. Per germline, CDR1 KGHDR and CDR2 SFDVKD. Trimming removed 4 bases from V and 4 bases from J; junction bases left unmatched: 9. The CDR3 sequence is CATSDPTPQGADTQYF. The DNA for the CDR3 is TGTGCCACCAGTGACCCTACTCCACAGGGGGCAGATACGCAGTATTTT.

The chain combines TRBV6-5 with TRBJ2-5; possibly TRBD1 for D (6 bases). Germline-derived CDR1 and CDR2 are MNHEY and SVGAGI. V lost 0 bases and J lost 0, with 11 bases in between. The CDR3 totals 16 residues. CDR3 loop: CASSYSGQPHQETQYF. The CDR3 region has the DNA TGTGCCAGCAGTTACTCCGGACAGCCACACCAAGAGACCCAGTACTTC.

This clone was recorded only once. The rearrangement links TRBV5-1 to TRBJ2-2; weak D call: TRBD1 (6 bases). CDR1 and CDR2 (germline): SGHRS, YFSETQ. CDR3 size: 16 residues. With 4 bases removed from V and 2 bases from J, the gap between germline ends came to 15 bases. In DNA, the CDR3 is TGCGCCAGCAGCCCCAGTCCAGGGGAAAACACCGGGGAGCTGTTTTTT. This sequence encodes CASSPSPGENTGELFF.

This clone was observed a handful of times. The chain carries TRBV19 and TRBJ1-5, with D hard to call. Germline values: CDR1 LNHDA, CDR2 SQIVND (reference sequence). V lost 4 bases and J lost 1, with 8 bases in between. The CDR3 consists of 14 residues. CDR3 nucleotides: TGTGCCAGTAGTACAACATGGAGCAATCAGCCCCAGCATTTT. Translation gives CASSTTWSNQPQHF.

This clone came up a few times. CDR3 DNA: TGTGCCTGGTCAAAAGGGACAGGCGGTTATGGCTACACCTTC. It codes for CAWSKGTGGYGYTF. V gene TRBV30 combines with J gene TRBJ1-2; 8 nucleotides align to TRBD1. The CDR3 extends over 14 amino acids. J lost 5 bases, V lost 5 bases, and 10 bases had no gene match. Germline V gene data show CDR1 as GTSNPN and CDR2 as SVGIG (reference sequence).

The genes are TRBV4-2 and TRBJ1-2; 7 nucleotides align to TRBD1. V shed 4 bases and J 0 bases; nucleotides not matched to a gene: 8. Germline V CDR1 and CDR2: LGHNA, YNFKEQ. This CDR3 has 16 amino acids. The CDR3 is CASSRGTEGTNYGYTF. The CDR3, as DNA: TGTGCCAGCAGCCGCGGGACAGAAGGGACTAACTATGGCTACACCTTC.

V is TRBV28 and J is TRBJ2-3, with 10 bases that match TRBD2. From germline, CDR1 is MDHEN and CDR2 SYDVKM. V shed 5 bases, J shed 3 bases, and the junction held 8 bases outside the gene matches. The CDR3 covers 16 residues. The CDR3, as DNA: TGTGCCAGCAGTCCGCACTTTAGCGGGGGGACAGATACGCAGTATTTT. Translating gives CASSPHFSGGTDTQYF. The entire variable domain, with the rest obtained from reference TRBV28 and TRBJ2-3, is as follows: DVKVTQSSRYLVKRTGEKVFLECVQDMDHENMFWYRQDPGLGLRLIYFSYDVKMKEKGDIPEGYSVSREKKERFSLILESASTNQTSMYLCASSPHFSGGTDTQYFGPGTRLTVL.

This clone was seen more than once but under ten times. The rearrangement links TRBV2 to TRBJ1-5; D is perhaps TRBD1 (5 bases). The V end was cut by 4 bases, the J end by 4 bases, with 11 bases between. The length of the CDR3 is 14 residues. Per the germline V gene, CDR1 is SNHLY and CDR2 is FYNNEI. In DNA form, the CDR3 reads TGTGCCAGCAGTGGGGACGGGGGAAATCAGCCCCAGCATTTT. Protein product: CASSGDGGNQPQHF.

The chain employs TRBV7-3 and TRBJ2-2; 7 bases match TRBD1. V shed 5 bases and J 5 bases; nucleotides not matched to a gene: 5. Germline CDR1 and CDR2: SGHTA and FQGTGA. This CDR3 spans 14 amino acids. The CDR3 reads CASSPGGWTGELFF. The CDR3 DNA reads as TGTGCCAGCAGCCCAGGGGGTTGGACCGGGGAGCTGTTTTTT.

V and J are TRBV18 and TRBJ2-4; TRBD2 agrees at 8 bases. Germline trimming cut 3 bases from V and 2 bases from J; bases unmatched to any gene: 6. The CDR3 contains 16 residues. Germline V gene lookup returns CDR1 KGHSH and CDR2 LQKENI. CDR3 in amino acids: CASSPLAGDTKNIQYF. DNA for the CDR3: TGTGCCAGCTCACCTCTAGCGGGTGATACCAAAAACATTCAGTACTTC. The whole variable domain, filled in from reference TRBV18 and TRBJ2-4, reads NAGVMQNPRHLVRRRGQEARLRCSPMKGHSHVYWYRQLPEEGLKFMVYLQKENIIDESGMPKERFSAEFPKEGPSILRIQQVVRGDSAAYFCASSPLAGDTKNIQYFGAGTRLSVL.

The chain recombines TRBV3-1 (or the pseudogene TRBV3-2) with TRBJ2-7; TRBD2 agrees at 8 bases. In germline, CDR1 is LGHDT, CDR2 YNNKEL (reference sequence). The junction had 5 bases not matched to a gene; V was cut back by 4 bases and J by 0 bases. The CDR3 has 15 amino acids. The CDR3 sequence: CASSLLADHSYEQYF. CDR3 DNA sequence: TGTGCCAGCAGCCTACTAGCGGACCACTCCTACGAGCAGTACTTC.

J is TRBJ2-2 and V is TRBV4-1; 7 bases line up with TRBD1. This CDR3 has 15 residues. With V trimmed by 0 bases and J by 6 bases, 4 bases remained unmatched. The V gene's germline CDR1 is MGHRA and CDR2 YSYEKL. CDR3 residues: CASSQDRGTAGELFF. CDR3 DNA: TGCGCCAGCAGCCAAGATCGAGGGACAGCCGGGGAGCTGTTTTTT.

The chain uses TRBV4-2 and TRBJ2-7, with 10 nucleotides matching TRBD1. CDR3 length equals 16 residues. Losses at the gene ends were 4 bases for V and 2 bases for J; bases not matched to a gene: 8. CDR1 and CDR2 (germline): LGHNA, YNFKEQ. The CDR3 loop reads CASSPSDRGLAYEQYF. The CDR3 bases are TGTGCCAGCAGCCCGAGCGACAGGGGGCTAGCCTACGAGCAGTACTTC.

CDR3 sequence (DNA): TGTGCCAGCGGACTCTCCCGGACCGGGGAGCTGTTTTTT. It yields the protein CASGLSRTGELFF. The rearrangement joins TRBV6-6 to TRBJ2-2; the D gene is possibly TRBD2 (5 bases). CDR3 length: 13 residues. Germline assignment: CDR1 MNHNY and CDR2 SVGAGI (reference sequence). Trimming took off 8 bases at V and 5 bases at J, with 12 bases between the two ends.

The chain combines TRBV19 with TRBJ1-1; 7 positions match TRBD1. The CDR3 has 15 amino acids. CDR1 and CDR2 (germline): LNHDA, SQIVND (reference sequence). V dropped 5 bases and J dropped 6; count of bases not matched to a gene: 12. CDR3 sequence (DNA): TGTGCCAGTAGTTCATCGACAGGGTGGTTTGCTGAAGCTTTCTTT. It specifies CASSSSTGWFAEAFF.

The genes are TRBV5-4 and TRBJ2-5; TRBD1 matches at 7 bases. The germline V gene encodes CDR1 SGHNT and CDR2 YYREEE (reference sequence). The CDR3 sequence is 13 residues long. V trimming: 4 bases; J trimming: 5 bases; junction bases outside the gene matches: 5. In DNA, the CDR3 is TGTGCCAGCAGCCTACAGGGGTCGGAGACCCAGTACTTC. Translating it yields CASSLQGSETQYF.